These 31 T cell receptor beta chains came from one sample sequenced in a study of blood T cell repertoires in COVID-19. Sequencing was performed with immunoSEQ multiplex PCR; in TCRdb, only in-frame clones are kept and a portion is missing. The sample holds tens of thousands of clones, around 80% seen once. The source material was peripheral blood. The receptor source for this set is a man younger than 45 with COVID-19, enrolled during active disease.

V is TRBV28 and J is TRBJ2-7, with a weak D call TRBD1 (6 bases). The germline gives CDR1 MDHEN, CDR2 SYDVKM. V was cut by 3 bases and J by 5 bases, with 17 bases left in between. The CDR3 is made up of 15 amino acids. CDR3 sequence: CASSFAGAQRNEQYF. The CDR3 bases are TGTGCCAGCAGTTTTGCAGGGGCCCAAAGGAACGAGCAGTACTTC.

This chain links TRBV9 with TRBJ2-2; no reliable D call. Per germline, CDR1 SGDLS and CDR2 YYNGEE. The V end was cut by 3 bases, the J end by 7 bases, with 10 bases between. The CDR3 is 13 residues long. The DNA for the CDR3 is TGTGCCAGCAGCGCCCTAGGTGGCGGGGAGCTGTTTTTT. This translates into CASSALGGGELFF.

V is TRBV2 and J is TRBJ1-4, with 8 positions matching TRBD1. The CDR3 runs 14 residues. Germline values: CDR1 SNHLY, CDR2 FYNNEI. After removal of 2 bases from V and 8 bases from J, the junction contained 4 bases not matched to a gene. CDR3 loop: CASSEQGAREKLFF. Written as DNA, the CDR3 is TGTGCCAGCAGTGAACAGGGGGCGAGGGAAAAACTGTTTTTT.

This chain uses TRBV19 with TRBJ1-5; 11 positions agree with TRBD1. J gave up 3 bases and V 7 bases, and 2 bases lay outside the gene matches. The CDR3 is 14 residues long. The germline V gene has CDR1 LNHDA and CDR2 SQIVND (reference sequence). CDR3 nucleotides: TGTGCCAGTATAGGACAGGGGGCCAATCAGCCCCAGCATTTT. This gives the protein CASIGQGANQPQHF.

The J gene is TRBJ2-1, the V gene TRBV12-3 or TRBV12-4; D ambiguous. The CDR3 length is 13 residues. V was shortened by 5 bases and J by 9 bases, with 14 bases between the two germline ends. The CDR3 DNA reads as TGTGCCAGCAGTCTCCCATCCGCGGCTGAGCAGTTCTTC. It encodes CASSLPSAAEQFF.

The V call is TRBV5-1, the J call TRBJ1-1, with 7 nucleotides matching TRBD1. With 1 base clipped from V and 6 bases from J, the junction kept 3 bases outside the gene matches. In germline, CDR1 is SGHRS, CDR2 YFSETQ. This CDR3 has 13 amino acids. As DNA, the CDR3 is TGCGCCAGCAGCTTGCGACAGGGACCTGAAGCTTTCTTT. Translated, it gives CASSLRQGPEAFF.

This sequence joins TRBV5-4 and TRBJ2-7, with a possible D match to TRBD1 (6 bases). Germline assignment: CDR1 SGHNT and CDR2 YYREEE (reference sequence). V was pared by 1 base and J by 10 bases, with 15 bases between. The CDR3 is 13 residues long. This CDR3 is CASSLTPQGTQYF. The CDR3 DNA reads TGTGCCAGCAGCTTGACCCCACAGGGAACCCAGTACTTC.

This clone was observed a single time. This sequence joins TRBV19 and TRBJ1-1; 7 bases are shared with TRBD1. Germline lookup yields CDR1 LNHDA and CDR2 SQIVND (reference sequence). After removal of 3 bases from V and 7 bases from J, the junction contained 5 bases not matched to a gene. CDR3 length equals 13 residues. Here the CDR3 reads CASSIVGGGEAFF. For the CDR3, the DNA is TGTGCCAGTAGTATTGTAGGGGGCGGTGAAGCTTTCTTT.

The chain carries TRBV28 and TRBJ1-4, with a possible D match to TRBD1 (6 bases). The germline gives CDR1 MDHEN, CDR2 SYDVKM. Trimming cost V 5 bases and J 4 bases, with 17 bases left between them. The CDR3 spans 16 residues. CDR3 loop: CASSRTGGAGNEKLFF. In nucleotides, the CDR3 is TGTGCCAGCAGTCGGACTGGGGGGGCGGGTAATGAAAAACTGTTTTTT.

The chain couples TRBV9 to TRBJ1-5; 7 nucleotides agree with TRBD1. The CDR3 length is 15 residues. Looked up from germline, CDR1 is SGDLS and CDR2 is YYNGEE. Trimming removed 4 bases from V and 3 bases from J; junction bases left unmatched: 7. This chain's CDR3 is CASSPTDRVNQPQHF. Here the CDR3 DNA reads TGTGCCAGCAGCCCTACCGACAGGGTCAATCAGCCCCAGCATTTT.

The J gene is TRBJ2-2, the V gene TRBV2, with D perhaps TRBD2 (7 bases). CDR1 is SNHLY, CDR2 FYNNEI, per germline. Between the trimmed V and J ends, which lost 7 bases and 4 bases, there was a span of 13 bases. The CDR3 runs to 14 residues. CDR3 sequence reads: CASTRGDTTGELFF. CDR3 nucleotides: TGTGCCAGCACCCGGGGGGACACCACCGGGGAGCTGTTTTTT.

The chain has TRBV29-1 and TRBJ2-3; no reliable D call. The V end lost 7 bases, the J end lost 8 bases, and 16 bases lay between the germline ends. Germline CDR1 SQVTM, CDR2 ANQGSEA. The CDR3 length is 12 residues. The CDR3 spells CSAVPTSVTQYF. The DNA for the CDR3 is TGCAGCGCTGTTCCCACCTCGGTTACGCAGTATTTT.

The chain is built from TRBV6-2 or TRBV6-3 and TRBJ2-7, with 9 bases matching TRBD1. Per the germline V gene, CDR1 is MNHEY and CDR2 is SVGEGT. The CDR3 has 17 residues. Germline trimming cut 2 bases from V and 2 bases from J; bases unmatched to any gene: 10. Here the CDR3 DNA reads TGTGCCAGCAGTTACCCTACAACAGGGGGCTCGACCTACGAGCAGTACTTC. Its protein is CASSYPTTGGSTYEQYF.

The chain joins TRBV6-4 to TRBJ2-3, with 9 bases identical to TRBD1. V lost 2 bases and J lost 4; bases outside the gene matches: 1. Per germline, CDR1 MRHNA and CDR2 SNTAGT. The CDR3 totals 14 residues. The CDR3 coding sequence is TGTGCCAGCAGTGACACAGGGGGCGCAGATACGCAGTATTTT. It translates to CASSDTGGADTQYF.

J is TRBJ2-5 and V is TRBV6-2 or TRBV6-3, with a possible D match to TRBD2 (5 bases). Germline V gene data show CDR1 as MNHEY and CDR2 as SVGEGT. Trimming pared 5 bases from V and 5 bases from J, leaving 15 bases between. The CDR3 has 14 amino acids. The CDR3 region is CASSVLEAEETQYF. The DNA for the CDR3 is TGTGCCAGCAGTGTACTGGAGGCGGAGGAGACCCAGTACTTC.

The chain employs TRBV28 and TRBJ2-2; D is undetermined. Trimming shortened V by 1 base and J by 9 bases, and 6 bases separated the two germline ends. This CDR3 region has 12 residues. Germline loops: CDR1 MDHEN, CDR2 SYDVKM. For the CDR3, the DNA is TGTGCCAGCAGTTTATTTAGCCGGGAGCTGTTTTTT. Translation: CASSLFSRELFF.

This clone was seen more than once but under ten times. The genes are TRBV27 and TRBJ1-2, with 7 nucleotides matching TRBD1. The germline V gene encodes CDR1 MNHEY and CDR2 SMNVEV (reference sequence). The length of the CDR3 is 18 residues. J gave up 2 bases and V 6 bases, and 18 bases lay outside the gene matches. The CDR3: CASRTIRGTVDRNYGYTF. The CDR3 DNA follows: TGTGCCAGCAGGACCATCAGGGGGACCGTGGATCGAAACTATGGCTACACCTTC.

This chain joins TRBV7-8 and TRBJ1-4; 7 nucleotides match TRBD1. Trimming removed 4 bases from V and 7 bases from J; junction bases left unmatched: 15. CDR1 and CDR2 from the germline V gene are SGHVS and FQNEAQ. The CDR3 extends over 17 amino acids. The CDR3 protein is CASSSDGGGGRGEKLFF. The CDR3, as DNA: TGTGCCAGCAGCTCTGATGGAGGGGGCGGGCGTGGTGAAAAACTGTTTTTT.

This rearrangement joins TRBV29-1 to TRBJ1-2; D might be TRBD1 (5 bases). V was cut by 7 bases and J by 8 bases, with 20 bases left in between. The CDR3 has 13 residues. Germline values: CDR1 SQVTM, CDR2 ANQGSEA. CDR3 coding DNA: TGCAGCGCCGACAGTCCCTTCTTCCAGGGCTACACCTTC. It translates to CSADSPFFQGYTF.

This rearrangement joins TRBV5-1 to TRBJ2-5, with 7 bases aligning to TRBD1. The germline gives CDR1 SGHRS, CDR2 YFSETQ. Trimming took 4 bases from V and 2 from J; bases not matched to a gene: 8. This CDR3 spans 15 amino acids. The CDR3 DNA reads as TGCGCCAGCAGCCCTGACAGGGTCGGGCAAGAGACCCAGTACTTC. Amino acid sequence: CASSPDRVGQETQYF.

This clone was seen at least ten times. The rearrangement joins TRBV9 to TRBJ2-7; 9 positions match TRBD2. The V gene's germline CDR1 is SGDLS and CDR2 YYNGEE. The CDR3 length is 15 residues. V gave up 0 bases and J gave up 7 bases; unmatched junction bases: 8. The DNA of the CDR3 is TGTGCCAGCAGCGTAGGTCCAGCGGGGGGCTTGGAGCAGTACTTC. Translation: CASSVGPAGGLEQYF. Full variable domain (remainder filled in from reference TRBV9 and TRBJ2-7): DSGVTQTPKHLITATGQRVTLRCSPRSGDLSVYWYQQSLDQGLQFLIQYYNGEERAKGNILERFSAQQFPDLHSELNLSSLELGDSALYFCASSVGPAGGLEQYFGPGTRLTVT.

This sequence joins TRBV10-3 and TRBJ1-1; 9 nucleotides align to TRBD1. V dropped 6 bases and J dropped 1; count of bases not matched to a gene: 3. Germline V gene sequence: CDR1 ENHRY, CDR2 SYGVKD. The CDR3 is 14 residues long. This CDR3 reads CAIRGTGSNTEAFF. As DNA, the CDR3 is TGTGCCATCAGGGGGACAGGGTCGAACACTGAAGCTTTCTTT.

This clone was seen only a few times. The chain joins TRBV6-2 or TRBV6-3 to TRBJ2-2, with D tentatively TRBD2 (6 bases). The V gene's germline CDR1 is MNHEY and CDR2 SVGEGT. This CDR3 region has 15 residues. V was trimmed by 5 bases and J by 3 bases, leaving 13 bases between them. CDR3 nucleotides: TGTGCCAGCAGTGATCCTAGCGCTCACACCGGGGAGCTGTTTTTT. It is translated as CASSDPSAHTGELFF.

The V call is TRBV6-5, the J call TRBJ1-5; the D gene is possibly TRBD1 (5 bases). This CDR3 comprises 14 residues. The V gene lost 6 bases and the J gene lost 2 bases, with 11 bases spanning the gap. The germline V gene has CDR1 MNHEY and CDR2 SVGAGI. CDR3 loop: CASSHLQGNQPQHF. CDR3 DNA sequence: TGTGCCAGCAGCCATCTACAGGGCAATCAGCCCCAGCATTTT.

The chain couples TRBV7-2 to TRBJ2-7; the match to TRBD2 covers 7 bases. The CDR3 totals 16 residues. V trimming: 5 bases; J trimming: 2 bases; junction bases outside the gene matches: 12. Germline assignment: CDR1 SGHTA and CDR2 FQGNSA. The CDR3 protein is CASSQDVREFPYEQYF. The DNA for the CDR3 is TGTGCCAGCAGCCAGGACGTGCGGGAGTTTCCCTACGAGCAGTACTTC.

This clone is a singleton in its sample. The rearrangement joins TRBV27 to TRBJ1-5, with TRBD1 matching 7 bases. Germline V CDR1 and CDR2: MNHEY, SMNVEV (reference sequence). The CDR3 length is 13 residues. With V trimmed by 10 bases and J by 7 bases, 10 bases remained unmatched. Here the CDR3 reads CATRRQGGQPQHF. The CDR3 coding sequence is TGTGCCACCCGCCGACAGGGTGGGCAGCCCCAGCATTTT.

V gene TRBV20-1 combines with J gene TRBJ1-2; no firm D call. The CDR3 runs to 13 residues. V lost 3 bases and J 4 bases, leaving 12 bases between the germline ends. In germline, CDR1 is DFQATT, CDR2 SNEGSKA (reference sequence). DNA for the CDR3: TGCAGTGCTAGTGACGGGGTTGGCTATGGCTACACCTTC. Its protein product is CSASDGVGYGYTF.

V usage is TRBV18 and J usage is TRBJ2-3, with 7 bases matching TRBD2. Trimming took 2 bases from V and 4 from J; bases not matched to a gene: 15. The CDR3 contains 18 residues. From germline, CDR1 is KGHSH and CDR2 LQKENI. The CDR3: CASSPASGVILGSDTQYF. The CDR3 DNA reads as TGTGCCAGCTCACCAGCTAGCGGCGTCATCCTAGGGTCAGATACGCAGTATTTT.

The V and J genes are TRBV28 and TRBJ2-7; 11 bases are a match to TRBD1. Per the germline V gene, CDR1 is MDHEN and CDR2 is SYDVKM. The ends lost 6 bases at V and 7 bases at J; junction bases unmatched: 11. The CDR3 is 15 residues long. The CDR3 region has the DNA TGTGCCAGCAGAGGACAGGGGGCCTTAGGGGAAGAGCAGTACTTC. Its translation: CASRGQGALGEEQYF.

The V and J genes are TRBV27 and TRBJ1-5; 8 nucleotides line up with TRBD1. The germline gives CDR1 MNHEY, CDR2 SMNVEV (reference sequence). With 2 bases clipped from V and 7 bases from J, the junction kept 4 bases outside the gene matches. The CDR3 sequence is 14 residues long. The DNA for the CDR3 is TGTGCCAGCAGTTTACAGGGGGCGAGGCAGCCCCAGCATTTT. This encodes CASSLQGARQPQHF.

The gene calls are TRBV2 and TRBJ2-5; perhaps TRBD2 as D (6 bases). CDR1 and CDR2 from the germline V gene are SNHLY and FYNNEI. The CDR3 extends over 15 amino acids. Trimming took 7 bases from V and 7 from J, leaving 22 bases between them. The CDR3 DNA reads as TGTGCCAGCACTCAGTGGGATCCTAACGGGGGGACCCAGTACTTC. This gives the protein CASTQWDPNGGTQYF.